This TCR beta chain is from a study of blood T cells in healthy people across ages. Regarding the study as a whole: Versus aged donors, long-lived donors had higher diversity and more naive CD4+ cells. TCR beta diversity per million T cells fell roughly linearly with age. Unsorted PBMCs ruled out conclusive naive versus antigen-experienced comparison.

This clonotype came up a few times. The antigen is undetermined. PCR was performed a second time for about 7 to 11 cycles using a sample-barcoded 5' primer and a J-beta primer mix. Every cDNA molecule bore a tag from a template-switch adaptor containing 12 random nucleotides. TCRdb re-derived calls from the 5' RACE reads in MiXCR, one entry per CDR3 protein. The table shows about a million distinct CDR3 sequences, with roughly 48% occurring only once. This CDR3 contains 14 residues. Trimming removed 4 bases from V and 3 bases from J, with 13 bases in between. Germline values: CDR1 ENHRY, CDR2 SYGVKD. The V call is TRBV10-3, the J call TRBJ2-7; weak D call: TRBD2 (6 bases). The source of this sequence is a young man in good health. The sample comprised blood. The CDR3 bases are TGTGCCATCAGTGCCTCCCAGGGAGGCTACGAGCAGTACTTC. Translated, it gives CAISASQGGYEQYF.